This T cell receptor (beta chain) was documented in a study of blood T cells in healthy people across ages. A second PCR, run for roughly 7 to 11 cycles, used a sample-barcoded 5' primer plus a J-beta primer mix. TCRdb re-called the 5' RACE reads with MiXCR, one entry per CDR3 protein. The sample holds about 1.7 million distinct CDR3 sequences, roughly 28% seen once. The V end was cut by 8 bases, the J end by 7 bases, with 9 bases between. The CDR3 runs to 12 residues. On this clonotype itself: Its antigen remains unknown.

Study findings and constraints: Naive T cell percentage and TCR beta diversity correlated strongly.

The clonotype originates from a young woman in good health. The source material was blood. The genes are TRBV12-3 or TRBV12-4 and TRBJ1-6; D call uncertain. CDR3 DNA sequence: TGTGCCAGCGGGAAGGGAAATTCACCCCTCCACTTT. Its translation is CASGKGNSPLHF.